Listed here are 24 T cell receptor beta chains from one sample, sequenced in a study of technical replicates of blood from several donors. Using immunoSEQ multiplex PCR, the repertoire was profiled, and TCRdb retains in-frame clones only, with some absent. Of 74,000 or so clones listed, about 96% are singletons. Source material: T cells isolated from PBMCs. These receptors were taken from a human donor in good health.

The rearrangement links TRBV5-6 to TRBJ1-4; D may be TRBD1 (5 bases). Deletions cut 0 bases from V and 7 bases from J, with 13 bases between. This CDR3 comprises 15 residues. Germline-derived CDR1 and CDR2 are SGHDT and YYEEEE. In nucleotides, the CDR3 is TGTGCCAGCAGCTTGGGTCAGGGTATAAGTGAAAAACTGTTTTTT. Protein: CASSLGQGISEKLFF.

The chain uses TRBV7-6 and TRBJ2-2; 11 positions match TRBD1. There are 18 residues in the CDR3. Germline-derived CDR1 and CDR2 are SGHVS and FNYEAQ. V lost 3 bases, J lost 4 bases, and 10 bases stayed unmatched. Written as DNA, the CDR3 is TGTGCCAGCAGCTTTACCCTCGGGACAGGGGGGAGCACCGGGGAGCTGTTTTTT. This translates into CASSFTLGTGGSTGELFF.

This clone was seen just once. This chain links TRBV27 with TRBJ2-7; D possibly corresponds to TRBD1 (6 bases). The CDR3 loop spans 14 amino acids. The V gene lost 3 bases and the J gene lost 3 bases, with 12 bases spanning the gap. The germline V gene encodes CDR1 MNHEY and CDR2 SMNVEV (reference sequence). CDR3 bases: TGTGCCAGCAGTTTTGGGCAGGGGCACTACGAGCAGTACTTC. Translated, it gives CASSFGQGHYEQYF.

This sequence joins TRBV18 and TRBJ1-2, with D maybe TRBD1 (5 bases). This CDR3 region has 13 residues. Germline values: CDR1 KGHSH, CDR2 LQKENI. V dropped 3 bases and J dropped 1 base, with 6 bases sitting between them. CDR3 region: CASSPDSNYGYTF. The CDR3 DNA is TGTGCCAGCTCACCCGACAGTAACTATGGCTACACCTTC.

This clone was seen once. V gene TRBV5-1 combines with J gene TRBJ2-5; 7 nucleotides agree with TRBD2. The CDR3 contains 17 residues. Germline V lookup: CDR1 SGHRS, CDR2 YFSETQ. The junction had 16 bases not matched to a gene; V was cut back by 3 bases and J by 5 bases. CDR3 DNA: TGCGCCAGCAGCTCTCTAGGCGGGAGTCCCCCAGGGGAGACCCAGTACTTC. Its protein product is CASSSLGGSPPGETQYF.

The V and J genes are TRBV9 and TRBJ1-1; D is possibly TRBD1 (6 bases). V lost 4 bases and J lost 1, with 14 bases in between. The V gene's germline CDR1 is SGDLS and CDR2 YYNGEE. This CDR3 spans 15 amino acids. The CDR3 DNA follows: TGTGCCAGCAGCCCCCAGGGGTCTCGGAACACTGAAGCTTTCTTT. Its translation is CASSPQGSRNTEAFF.

V and J are TRBV2 and TRBJ2-3; 13 bases line up with TRBD2. Germline V lookup: CDR1 SNHLY, CDR2 FYNNEI. Unmatched junction bases numbered 7, after V lost 6 bases and J lost 4 bases. This CDR3 has 16 amino acids. The CDR3 DNA is TGTGCCAGCAGGGGACTAGCGGGAATCCTGGCAGATACGCAGTATTTT. It codes for CASRGLAGILADTQYF.

J is TRBJ1-4 and V is TRBV15; 7 bases fit TRBD1. CDR3 size: 15 residues. Germline CDR1 LNHNV, CDR2 YYDKDF (reference sequence). V lost 1 base and J lost 7; bases outside the gene matches: 6. CDR3 DNA sequence: TGTGCCACCAGCAGAGTAGCAGGGGGTTTTGAAAAACTGTTTTTT. Its translation: CATSRVAGGFEKLFF.

The V call is TRBV27, the J call TRBJ2-7, with 7 bases that match TRBD1. Germline loops: CDR1 MNHEY, CDR2 SMNVEV (reference sequence). CDR3 length: 14 residues. Germline trimming cut 4 bases from V and 5 bases from J; bases unmatched to any gene: 8. CDR3 DNA: TGTGCCAGCAGTTCGTTTAAGGGGGCCGACGAGCAGTACTTC. Residues: CASSSFKGADEQYF.

Concerning this clone itself: This CDR3 is also generated by other DNA sequences in the sample. The V call is TRBV7-9, the J call TRBJ1-1; no firm D call. CDR1 and CDR2 from the germline V gene are SEHNR and FQNEAQ (reference sequence). CDR3 length: 13 amino acids. Trimming took 5 bases from V and 4 from J, leaving 11 bases between them. The CDR3 nucleotides are TGTGCCAGCAGCGAAACGGCGGGCACTGAAGCTTTCTTT. It translates to CASSETAGTEAFF.

The chain is built from TRBV13 and TRBJ2-7, with D possibly TRBD1 on 5 matching bases. Germline CDR1 reads PRHDT; CDR2 reads FYEKMQ (reference sequence). CDR3 length: 13 residues. Deletions cut 5 bases from V and 2 bases from J, with 10 bases between. CDR3 in DNA: TGTGCCAGCAGCCTATTGGGGCCCTACGAGCAGTACTTC. Translation gives CASSLLGPYEQYF.

This chain joins TRBV28 and TRBJ2-2, with D maybe TRBD2 (5 bases). V was clipped by 8 bases and J by 7 bases, with 14 bases between them. Germline CDR1 MDHEN, CDR2 SYDVKM. This CDR3 has 13 amino acids. The CDR3 DNA sequence: TGTGCCAGCCGGACTGAGACCTACGGGGAGCTGTTTTTT. Translated: CASRTETYGELFF.

This clone was counted between two and nine times. This rearrangement joins TRBV19 to TRBJ2-7; 7 nucleotides agree with TRBD2. Trimming removed 4 bases from V and 5 bases from J; junction bases left unmatched: 5. The CDR3 extends over 13 amino acids. Germline V gene lookup returns CDR1 LNHDA and CDR2 SQIVND (reference sequence). Here the CDR3 reads CASSSGSLDEQYF. CDR3 bases: TGTGCCAGTAGTAGCGGGAGTCTCGACGAGCAGTACTTC.

This clone was found once. J is TRBJ1-2 and V is TRBV7-9; 10 bases are shared with TRBD1. The CDR3 consists of 14 residues. Germline CDR1 and CDR2: SEHNR and FQNEAQ (reference sequence). V shed 5 bases, J shed 4 bases, and the junction held 4 bases outside the gene matches. CDR3 coding DNA: TGTGCCAGCAGCAGGGACAGGGGACCCTATGGCTACACCTTC. Its protein is CASSRDRGPYGYTF.

The chain combines TRBV2 with TRBJ2-7; 8 positions match TRBD1. The germline V gene has CDR1 SNHLY and CDR2 FYNNEI. The trim removed 2 bases at V and 6 bases at J, leaving 12 bases unmatched. The CDR3 has 16 residues. The CDR3 coding sequence is TGTGCCAGCAGTGAATTCGCAGGGGGCGAATACGGCGAGCAGTACTTC. It encodes CASSEFAGGEYGEQYF.

The CDR3 bases are TGCGCCAGCAGCTTGGGGTGGCGGGAGGTTTACGAGCAGTACTTC. Translation gives CASSLGWREVYEQYF. This chain joins TRBV5-1 and TRBJ2-7, with 8 bases that match TRBD2. With V trimmed by 0 bases and J by 4 bases, 6 bases remained unmatched. The CDR3 extends over 15 amino acids. In germline, CDR1 is SGHRS, CDR2 YFSETQ.

J is TRBJ1-5 and V is TRBV2; a possible D gene is TRBD1 (6 bases). Trimming cost V 2 bases and J 6 bases, with 11 bases left between them. CDR1 and CDR2 (germline): SNHLY, FYNNEI. This CDR3 is built from 14 residues. This CDR3 reads CASSEQGRAQPQHF. The CDR3 nucleotides read TGTGCCAGCAGTGAACAGGGGCGGGCTCAGCCCCAGCATTTT.

This clone has just a few counts. The rearrangement links TRBV5-3 to TRBJ2-2; D remains unclear. TRBV5-3 has ORF status, its function being uncertain. The CDR3 is 14 amino acids. V lost 5 bases and J lost 3, with 11 bases in between. CDR3 residues: CARRLRLHTGELFF. CDR3 sequence (DNA): TGTGCCAGAAGACTTAGACTCCACACCGGGGAGCTGTTTTTT.

The J gene is TRBJ2-1, the V gene TRBV30; no firm D call. This CDR3 has 12 residues. Germline assignment: CDR1 GTSNPN and CDR2 SVGIG (reference sequence). V was clipped by 7 bases and J by 2 bases, with 9 bases between them. CDR3: CAFRVTYNEQFF. Written as DNA, the CDR3 is TGTGCCTTCCGGGTAACCTACAATGAGCAGTTCTTC.

This clone was detected only once. The chain links TRBV28 to TRBJ1-5; no clear D. The V gene lost 7 bases and the J gene lost 3 bases, with 10 bases spanning the gap. The germline CDR1 and CDR2 sequences are MDHEN and SYDVKM. The CDR3 sequence is 13 residues long. The DNA for the CDR3 is TGTGCCAGCACCCTGACATTCAATCAGCCCCAGCATTTT. This gives the protein CASTLTFNQPQHF.

The genes are TRBV7-6 and TRBJ1-2; D not certain. V lost 5 bases and J 5 bases, leaving 12 bases between the germline ends. Germline-derived CDR1 and CDR2 are SGHVS and FNYEAQ. This CDR3 spans 13 amino acids. The CDR3 bases are TGTGCCAGCAGCCCCCAGGCTTTTTATGGCTACACCTTC. It specifies CASSPQAFYGYTF. The full variable domain, with the rest looked up from reference TRBV7-6 and TRBJ1-2, is GAGVSQSPRYKVTKRGQDVALRCDPISGHVSLYWYRQALGQGPEFLTYFNYEAQQDKSGLPNDRFSAERPEGSISTLTIQRTEQRDSAMYRCASSPQAFYGYTFGSGTRLTVV.

The V and J genes are TRBV2 and TRBJ2-1; 7 bases fit TRBD2. This CDR3 has 16 amino acids. V lost 7 bases and J lost 4; bases outside the gene matches: 13. CDR1 and CDR2 from the germline V gene are SNHLY and FYNNEI. CDR3 nucleotides: TGTGCCAGCACTCAAGTAGGGACTACAGGATACAATGAGCAGTTCTTC. Translating gives CASTQVGTTGYNEQFF.

The table lists this clone with a few counts. Written as DNA, the CDR3 is TGTGCCAGCAGTCCCCAGGGGGCCTCTTCCGACGAGCAGTACTTC. Protein product: CASSPQGASSDEQYF. The chain employs TRBV6-4 and TRBJ2-7; TRBD1 aligns across 8 bases. Trimming took 5 bases from V and 5 from J; bases not matched to a gene: 11. The germline V gene has CDR1 MRHNA and CDR2 SNTAGT. The CDR3 is 15 residues long.

This clone was detected once. The rearrangement joins TRBV7-9 to TRBJ1-1, with TRBD1 identical over 7 bases. The CDR3 length is 15 residues. Germline V gene lookup returns CDR1 SEHNR and CDR2 FQNEAQ (reference sequence). V shed 3 bases, J shed 0 bases, and the junction held 4 bases outside the gene matches. The CDR3 spells CASSFGTELNTEAFF. The CDR3 DNA reads as TGTGCCAGCAGCTTCGGGACAGAATTGAACACTGAAGCTTTCTTT.